This TCR beta chain was identified during a study of neoadjuvant nivolumab and ipilimumab in lung cancer. General study points: TCR receptors were sequenced in few samples. Resected-tumor TCR richness correlated positively with pretherapy blood richness. Compared with tumor-adjacent uninvolved lung, resected tumors showed greater richness and clonality. From pretherapy to surgery, tumor richness and clonality rose with dual therapy.

As to this clone: Its antigen is as yet unknown.

TCRdb's table, derived via immunoSEQ multiplex PCR, lists solely in-frame clones and lacks some. The table has about 26,000 clones, approximately 78% seen once; the top ten hold 7% to 10%. The sample was tumor tissue, taken after neoadjuvant nivolumab, alone or with ipilimumab, at or shortly before surgery. The TCR comes from an adult with non-small cell lung cancer.

The CDR3 sequence is CASSRGLAGNNEQFF. The CDR3 nucleotides read TGTGCCAGCAGCCGTGGACTAGCGGGAAACAATGAGCAGTTCTTC. The chain carries TRBV7-6 and TRBJ2-1; 12 bases line up with TRBD2. J gave up 5 bases and V 5 bases, and 4 bases lay outside the gene matches. Germline CDR1 reads SGHVS; CDR2 reads FNYEAQ. CDR3 length equals 15 residues.